This T cell receptor (beta chain) derives from a study of early T cells in non-severe SARS-CoV-2 infection. Study-wide context: Sequencing used unsorted whole-blood bulk RNA, so chains lack pairing. Whole-study findings and limits: The VDJdb matching leaned toward anti-spike CD8 responses and overlooked private and CD4 specificities.

CDR3 size: 17 residues. Unmatched junction bases numbered 12, after V lost 2 bases and J lost 5 bases. Germline CDR1 and CDR2: SGHAT and FQNNGV. This clonotype was seen repeatedly, ten times or more. Its specificity is not known. Individual cDNA molecules received unique molecular identifiers. TCRdb itself ran the 5' RACE reads through MiXCR, one entry per CDR3 protein. The sample has 66,000 or so distinct CDR3 sequences, approximately 10% seen once. Sequencing was performed on whole blood. The receptor comes from an adult who was a healthcare worker with PCR-confirmed SARS-CoV-2 infection or an uninfected control (not recorded which). The V and J genes are TRBV11-2 and TRBJ2-1; TRBD2 matches 7 bases. The CDR3: CASSLRPSGWGNNEQFF. The CDR3 region has the DNA TGTGCCAGCAGCTTACGGCCTAGCGGCTGGGGGAACAATGAGCAGTTCTTC. Based on the CDR3 plus reference TRBV11-2 and TRBJ2-1, the full variable domain is EAGVAQSPRYKIIEKRQSVAFWCNPISGHATLYWYQQILGQGPKLLIQFQNNGVVDDSQLPKDRFSAERLKGVDSTLKIQPAKLEDSAVYLCASSLRPSGWGNNEQFFGPGTRLTVL.